This T cell receptor beta chain was sequenced in a study of cytomegalovirus exposure and HLA in healthy donors. Study-level background: As released early, the data held about 85 million unique TCRs from HLA-typed donors. The study's findings and limits: Sequencing depth roughly uniform across donors was assumed in presence/absence analyses.

About this clone itself: Its antigen is not known.

A multiplex PCR was run with 60 Vbeta primers and 13 Jbeta primers. Here immunoSEQ multiplex PCR was the method, and the copy in TCRdb shows in-frame clones only, minus some. This table has around 150,000 clones, about four fifths appearing once. The sequenced material came from PBMCs. The receptor was isolated from a woman between 25 and 40 years old in good health and CMV-seropositive.

The CDR3 sequence is CAISVLGTSGGAGEQFF. CDR3 nucleotide sequence: TGTGCCATCAGTGTCTTAGGGACTAGCGGGGGGGCGGGTGAGCAGTTCTTC. The chain employs TRBV10-3 and TRBJ2-1; 16 positions match TRBD2. Trimming cost V 4 bases and J 9 bases; bases outside gene matches: 9. Germline V lookup: CDR1 ENHRY, CDR2 SYGVKD. The CDR3 is made up of 17 amino acids.